The rows below give T cell receptor beta chains drawn from one sample of a study of CD8+ T cells in alopecia areata. The repertoire was sequenced with immunoSEQ multiplex PCR; TCRdb's copy has only in-frame clones and lacks some. The profile shows over 150,000 clones, roughly three fifths of them singletons. Sequencing was performed on CD4+ T cells sorted from blood, taken at week 4, from a patient treated with tofacitinib. These receptors all come from a human donor with alopecia areata. The CDR3 runs from the conserved cysteine through the conserved F or W. Each record gives: CDR3 DNA, CDR3 protein, J gene, V gene, D gene, clone size. D genes are given only for firm matches. The size field is filled for only some rows; it gives once, few, many or a size class.

CDR3nt: TGTGCCAGCAGCTTACGAAGGGCGGTCTACGAGCAGTACTTC
CDR3aa: CASSLRRAVYEQYF
j_gene: TRBJ2-7
v_gene: TRBV7-8
d_gene: NA
abundance: NA

CDR3nt: TGTGCCACCAGCAGAGAGTCGGAGGGAGAGACCCAGTACTTC
CDR3aa: CATSRESEGETQYF
j_gene: TRBJ2-5
v_gene: TRBV15
d_gene: NA
abundance: NA

CDR3nt: TGTGCCAGCAGCCAAACTCCCCGGGTGGATCAGCCCCAGCATTTT
CDR3aa: CASSQTPRVDQPQHF
j_gene: TRBJ1-5
v_gene: TRBV4-2
d_gene: NA
abundance: once

CDR3nt: TGTGCCAGCACCCGAGACCGCAATCAGCCCCAGCATTTT
CDR3aa: CASTRDRNQPQHF
j_gene: TRBJ1-5
v_gene: TRBV6-6
d_gene: NA
abundance: NA

CDR3nt: TGCGCCAGCAGCTTGAGCTCTGGAAACACCATATATTTT
CDR3aa: CASSLSSGNTIYF
j_gene: TRBJ1-3
v_gene: TRBV5-1
d_gene: NA
abundance: few

CDR3nt: TGTGCCAGCAGCTTAGTGAGGAGCACCGGGGAGCTGTTTTTT
CDR3aa: CASSLVRSTGELFF
j_gene: TRBJ2-2
v_gene: TRBV11-2
d_gene: NA
abundance: once

CDR3nt: TGTGCTAGCAGCCCCGGGACTAGCGGGAGTACCGGGGAGCTGTTTTTT
CDR3aa: CASSPGTSGSTGELFF
j_gene: TRBJ2-2
v_gene: TRBV7-7
d_gene: TRBD2
abundance: once

CDR3nt: TGTGCCAGCAGCCCCGGGACATACTCCTACAATGAGCAGTTCTTC
CDR3aa: CASSPGTYSYNEQFF
j_gene: TRBJ2-1
v_gene: TRBV11-2
d_gene: NA
abundance: NA

CDR3nt: TGTGCCTGGAGCCCCGCTTACAATGAGCAGTTCTTC
CDR3aa: CAWSPAYNEQFF
j_gene: TRBJ2-1
v_gene: TRBV30
d_gene: NA
abundance: NA

CDR3nt: TGTGCCACCAATGCGGGAGGTTCCTACAATGAGCAGTTCTTC
CDR3aa: CATNAGGSYNEQFF
j_gene: TRBJ2-1
v_gene: TRBV15
d_gene: TRBD2
abundance: NA

CDR3nt: TGTGCCTGGAAGGTCGGGGGGCGCAATGAGCAGTTCTTC
CDR3aa: CAWKVGGRNEQFF
j_gene: TRBJ2-1
v_gene: TRBV30
d_gene: NA
abundance: NA

CDR3nt: TGCGCCAGCAGCTGGGGGTCGAGTACCGGGAACACCGGGGAGCTGTTTTTT
CDR3aa: CASSWGSSTGNTGELFF
j_gene: TRBJ2-2
v_gene: TRBV5-1
d_gene: NA
abundance: few

CDR3nt: TGCAGCGTTAGCGGGAGGAAAACCCACGAGCAGTACTTC
CDR3aa: CSVSGRKTHEQYF
j_gene: TRBJ2-7
v_gene: TRBV29-1
d_gene: TRBD2
abundance: few

CDR3nt: TGCAGCGTTTACTCTAGCGGGAGCTCAGATACGCAGTATTTT
CDR3aa: CSVYSSGSSDTQYF
j_gene: TRBJ2-3
v_gene: TRBV29-1
d_gene: TRBD2
abundance: NA

CDR3nt: TGCAGCGTTGGGTGGGAGGGCCAGCAGTTCTTC
CDR3aa: CSVGWEGQQFF
j_gene: TRBJ2-1
v_gene: TRBV29-1
d_gene: TRBD2
abundance: NA

CDR3nt: TGTGCCAGCAGCGAATCCGGGACCATCCGCGAGCAGTACTTC
CDR3aa: CASSESGTIREQYF
j_gene: TRBJ2-7
v_gene: TRBV11-2
d_gene: NA
abundance: few

CDR3nt: TGTGCCACCAGCAGATCTATGGAGACCCAGTACTTC
CDR3aa: CATSRSMETQYF
j_gene: TRBJ2-5
v_gene: TRBV15
d_gene: NA
abundance: NA

CDR3nt: TGTGCCAGCAGCTACAGGGGGCAAACTGAAGCTTTCTTT
CDR3aa: CASSYRGQTEAFF
j_gene: TRBJ1-1
v_gene: TRBV11-2
d_gene: TRBD1
abundance: few

CDR3nt: TGTGCCAGCAGCCCAGGCACACAGATTGGCTACACCTTC
CDR3aa: CASSPGTQIGYTF
j_gene: TRBJ1-2
v_gene: TRBV7-2
d_gene: NA
abundance: NA

CDR3nt: TGCGCCAGCAGCTTGATGGCAGGACAGAGCACCGGGGAGCTGTTTTTT
CDR3aa: CASSLMAGQSTGELFF
j_gene: TRBJ2-2
v_gene: TRBV5-1
d_gene: NA
abundance: once

CDR3nt: TGTGCCAGCAGTGAAGTAGCCGGGTATAGCAATCAGCCCCAGCATTTT
CDR3aa: CASSEVAGYSNQPQHF
j_gene: TRBJ1-5
v_gene: TRBV6-1
d_gene: NA
abundance: NA

CDR3nt: TGTGCCTGGAGCGGGAGGGCCGCGGAGACCCAGTACTTC
CDR3aa: CAWSGRAAETQYF
j_gene: TRBJ2-5
v_gene: TRBV30
d_gene: TRBD2
abundance: NA

CDR3nt: TGTGCCTGGAGTGGGGACAGCTACGAGCAGTACTTC
CDR3aa: CAWSGDSYEQYF
j_gene: TRBJ2-7
v_gene: TRBV30
d_gene: TRBD1
abundance: NA

CDR3nt: TGTGCCAGCAGACCGCTCAGAGGTAACACTGAAGCTTTCTTT
CDR3aa: CASRPLRGNTEAFF
j_gene: TRBJ1-1
v_gene: TRBV2
d_gene: NA
abundance: NA

CDR3nt: TGTGCCAGCAGCGTAGACAGGGGAGGCTACACCTTC
CDR3aa: CASSVDRGGYTF
j_gene: TRBJ1-2
v_gene: TRBV7-8
d_gene: TRBD1
abundance: NA

CDR3nt: TGTGCCAGCAGCCAAGATTTAGGGAAGCAGTACTTC
CDR3aa: CASSQDLGKQYF
j_gene: TRBJ2-7
v_gene: TRBV11-2
d_gene: NA
abundance: NA

CDR3nt: TGCGCCAGCAGTTGGACAGGGGGCATCACTGAAGCTTTCTTT
CDR3aa: CASSWTGGITEAFF
j_gene: TRBJ1-1
v_gene: TRBV5-1
d_gene: TRBD1
abundance: NA

CDR3nt: TGCGCCAGCAGCTTGTGGAGCGGGAGAGGGGCAGATACGCAGTATTTT
CDR3aa: CASSLWSGRGADTQYF
j_gene: TRBJ2-3
v_gene: TRBV5-1
d_gene: TRBD2
abundance: NA

CDR3nt: TGCGCCAGCAGCTTAGGAGCTGCGAACACCGGGGAGCTGTTTTTT
CDR3aa: CASSLGAANTGELFF
j_gene: TRBJ2-2
v_gene: TRBV5-1
d_gene: NA
abundance: NA

CDR3nt: TGCAGCGTGGGGGAGGACCGTTTCGAGCAGTACTTC
CDR3aa: CSVGEDRFEQYF
j_gene: TRBJ2-7
v_gene: TRBV29-1
d_gene: NA
abundance: NA

CDR3nt: TGTGCCAGCAACTTAGCGGGTTCTCACGGAGATACGCAGTATTTT
CDR3aa: CASNLAGSHGDTQYF
j_gene: TRBJ2-3
v_gene: TRBV6-6
d_gene: TRBD2
abundance: few

CDR3nt: TGTGCCTCGGGGACCTACGAGCAGTACTTC
CDR3aa: CASGTYEQYF
j_gene: TRBJ2-7
v_gene: TRBV30
d_gene: NA
abundance: NA

CDR3nt: TGTGCCAGCAGCCTGACAGGGGGTGGCAATCAGCCCCAGCATTTT
CDR3aa: CASSLTGGGNQPQHF
j_gene: TRBJ1-5
v_gene: TRBV7-2
d_gene: TRBD1
abundance: NA

CDR3nt: TGTGCCAGCAGTTCCCTAGGTCGGACCCAGTACTTC
CDR3aa: CASSSLGRTQYF
j_gene: TRBJ2-5
v_gene: TRBV27
d_gene: NA
abundance: NA

CDR3nt: TGCGCCAGCAGCCAAGTTACTGGGTACAATCAGCCCCAGCATTTT
CDR3aa: CASSQVTGYNQPQHF
j_gene: TRBJ1-5
v_gene: TRBV4-3
d_gene: NA
abundance: few

CDR3nt: TGTGCCTGGAGTTCCCGGACAGGGGGCACAGATACGCAGTATTTT
CDR3aa: CAWSSRTGGTDTQYF
j_gene: TRBJ2-3
v_gene: TRBV30
d_gene: TRBD1
abundance: NA